Listed below are T cell receptor beta chains from one sample, sequenced in a study of blood T cell repertoires in COVID-19. Data came from immunoSEQ multiplex PCR; TCRdb stores just in-frame clones and leaves some out. The table includes 250,000 or so clones, roughly 83% detected once. The sequenced sample was peripheral blood. These receptors originate from a man aged 80 or over with acute or convalescent COVID-19. Both conserved end residues are part of each CDR3. The order of the fields is J gene, V gene, D gene, clone size, CDR3 DNA, CDR3 protein. A D gene is named only where the DNA matches it firmly. Size tells how often a clone was seen (once, few, many) or the class of an expanded clone, and some rows leave it out.

>TRBJ2-1|TRBV5-1|NA|once
TGCGCCAGCAGCTTGCGGATATCCATCAGGGATGAGCAGTTCTTC
CASSLRISIRDEQFF
>TRBJ1-1|TRBV6-5|TRBD1|NA
TGTGCCAGCAGGCCCAACAGGGGGGCTTTCTTT
CASRPNRGAFF
>TRBJ2-7|TRBV5-6|NA|NA
TGTGCCAGCAGCAATAAAGGACTAACCTCCTACGAGCAGTACTTC
CASSNKGLTSYEQYF
>TRBJ2-7|TRBV9|NA|once
TGTGCCAGCAGCGCGACAGCGATTTCCTACGAGCAGTACTTC
CASSATAISYEQYF
>TRBJ1-1|TRBV18|NA|once
TGTGCCAGCTCACCAGGGCAGGGGAGCACTGAAGCTTTCTTT
CASSPGQGSTEAFF
>TRBJ1-1|TRBV19|TRBD1|NA
TGTGCCAGTAGGTTGACAGGGAAGTCGAACACTGAAGCTTTCTTT
CASRLTGKSNTEAFF
>TRBJ1-5|TRBV18|TRBD1|NA
TGTGCCAGCTCACCGTGGGGGACAGGCAATCAGCCCCAGCATTTT
CASSPWGTGNQPQHF
>TRBJ2-3|TRBV27|TRBD2|NA
TGTGCCAGCAGCTCCTTCCCTAGCGGGGGGGCCCCAGATACGCAGTATTTT
CASSSFPSGGAPDTQYF
>TRBJ2-3|TRBV3-1/TRBV3-2|TRBD2|NA
TGTGCCAGCAGACTTACTAGCGGGAGTACAGATACGCAGTATTTT
CASRLTSGSTDTQYF
>TRBJ2-7|TRBV18|TRBD2|NA
TGTGCCAGCTCACCTTTTAGCGGGAGCGTCCCCTACTACGAGCAGTACTTC
CASSPFSGSVPYYEQYF
>TRBJ2-1|TRBV29-1|NA|once
TGCAGCGTTGATATCGGTGGTCCCAATGAGCAGTTCTTC
CSVDIGGPNEQFF
>TRBJ2-1|TRBV27|NA|NA
TGTGCCAGCAGTTATTGGGGGCGTCTGGGCGGTGAGCAGTTCTTC
CASSYWGRLGGEQFF
>TRBJ2-1|TRBV5-1|TRBD2|NA
TGCGCCAGCAGCTTGGCGGGAGGGCCATATGAGCAGTTCTTC
CASSLAGGPYEQFF
>TRBJ2-3|TRBV28|NA|NA
TGTGCCAGCAGTCCCTCGACCGGGACTTTCACAGATACGCAGTATTTT
CASSPSTGTFTDTQYF
>TRBJ1-2|TRBV5-1|TRBD1|NA
TGCGCCAGCACCTGGACAGGGGACTATGGCTACACCTTC
CASTWTGDYGYTF
>TRBJ1-5|TRBV7-9|NA|NA
TGTGCCAGCAGCTTACGGGGTAGCAATCAGCCCCAGCATTTT
CASSLRGSNQPQHF
>TRBJ1-1|TRBV6-5|NA|NA
TGTGCCAGCACGGCAACCTCCGGGGACACTGAAGCTTTCTTT
CASTATSGDTEAFF
>TRBJ2-3|TRBV7-9|NA|NA
TGTGCCAGCAGCTTAAGGGGTAGGGGCAGCACAGATACGCAGTATTTT
CASSLRGRGSTDTQYF
>TRBJ2-7|TRBV10-2|NA|NA
TGCGCCAGCAGTGAGGGGCATAGCTCCTACGAGCAGTACTTC
CASSEGHSSYEQYF
>TRBJ1-6|TRBV28|NA|NA
TGTGCCAGCAGTGCCCCGGACAGACATAATTCACCCCTCCACTTT
CASSAPDRHNSPLHF
>TRBJ2-1|TRBV13|TRBD2|NA
TGTGCCAGCAGCACTAGCGGATACAATGAGCAGTTCTTC
CASSTSGYNEQFF
>TRBJ1-6|TRBV7-9|TRBD1|few
TGTGCCAGCAGCTTTTGGACAGGCCAGCTCCACTTT
CASSFWTGQLHF
>TRBJ1-5|TRBV19|TRBD1|few
TGTGCCAGTAGTTTGGGGGACAGCCATCAGCCCCAGCATTTT
CASSLGDSHQPQHF
>TRBJ2-3|TRBV5-1|TRBD2|once
TGCGCCAGCAGCTTGTACCCTAGCGGGGGCAACACAGATACGCAGTATTTT
CASSLYPSGGNTDTQYF
>TRBJ1-5|TRBV19|NA|NA
TGTGCCAGTAGTAACAGGGAGATAAATCAGCCCCAGCATTTT
CASSNREINQPQHF